This TCR beta chain was sequenced during a study of response to subunit inactivated influenza vaccine. Study-wide results and caveats: The authors offered the suggestion that each seasonal influenza vaccination recruits few new T cells.

From the RT-PCR reads, TCRdb called clonotypes with MiXCR, one entry per CDR3 protein. The table records approximately 570,000 distinct CDR3 sequences, around 8% of them present only once. V gave up 5 bases and J gave up 6 bases, with 17 bases separating them. This CDR3 is built from 15 residues. Germline values: CDR1 SNHLY, CDR2 FYNNEI. This clonotype showed up just a few times. Its antigen is currently unknown. The specimen was PBMCs from blood, collected approximately 25 months after vaccination. The V gene is TRBV2, the J gene TRBJ2-1; the D call may be TRBD1 or TRBD2 (5 bases each). This receptor was identified in a man in his fifties or sixties who received an inactivated influenza vaccine. As DNA, the CDR3 is TGTGCCAGCAGTTCGAGGGGACGCTCTTCCAATGAGCAGTTCTTC. Protein sequence: CASSSRGRSSNEQFF.